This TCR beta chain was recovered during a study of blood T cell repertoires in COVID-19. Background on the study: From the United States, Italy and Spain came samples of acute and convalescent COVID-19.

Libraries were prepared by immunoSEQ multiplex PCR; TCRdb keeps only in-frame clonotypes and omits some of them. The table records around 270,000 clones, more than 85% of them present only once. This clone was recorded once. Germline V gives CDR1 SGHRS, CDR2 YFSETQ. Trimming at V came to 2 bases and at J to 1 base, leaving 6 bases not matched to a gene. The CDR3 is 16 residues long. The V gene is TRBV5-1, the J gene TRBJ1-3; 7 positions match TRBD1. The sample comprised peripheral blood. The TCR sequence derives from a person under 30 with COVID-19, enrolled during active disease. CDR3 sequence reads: CASSFGTANSGNTIYF. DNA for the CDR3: TGCGCCAGCAGCTTCGGGACAGCGAATTCTGGAAACACCATATATTTT.